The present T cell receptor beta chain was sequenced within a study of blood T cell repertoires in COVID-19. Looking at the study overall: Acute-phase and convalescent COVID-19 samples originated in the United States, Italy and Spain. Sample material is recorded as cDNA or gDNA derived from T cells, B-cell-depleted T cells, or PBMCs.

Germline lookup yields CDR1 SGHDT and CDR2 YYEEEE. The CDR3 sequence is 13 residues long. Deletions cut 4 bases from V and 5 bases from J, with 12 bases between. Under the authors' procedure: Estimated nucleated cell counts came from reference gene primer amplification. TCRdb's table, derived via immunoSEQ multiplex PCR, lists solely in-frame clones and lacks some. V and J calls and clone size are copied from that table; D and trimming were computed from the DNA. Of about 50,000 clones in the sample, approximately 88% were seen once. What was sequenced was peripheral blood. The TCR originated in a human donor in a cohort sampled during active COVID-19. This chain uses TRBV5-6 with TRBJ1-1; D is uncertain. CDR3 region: CASSLPGKTEAFF. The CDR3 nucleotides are TGTGCCAGCAGCCTTCCCGGGAAGACTGAAGCTTTCTTT. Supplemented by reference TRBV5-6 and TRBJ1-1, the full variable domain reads DAGVTQSPTHLIKTRGQQVTLRCSPKSGHDTVSWYQQALGQGPQFIFQYYEEEERQRGNFPDRFSGHQFPNYSSELNVNALLLGDSALYLCASSLPGKTEAFFGQGTRLTVV.